A single sample is the source of the 4 T cell receptor beta chains below, sequenced in a study of cytomegalovirus exposure and HLA in healthy donors. The PCR employed 60 Vbeta primers together with 13 Jbeta primers. The data were produced by immunoSEQ multiplex PCR, yet TCRdb's version contains in-frame clones alone and is incomplete. The sample holds some 66,000 clones, approximately 80% seen once. Material: PBMCs. The receptor set was obtained from a woman younger than 45 in good health and CMV-seronegative.

The CDR3 region has the DNA TGTGCCAGCAGTGCCGACAGGGGGAGGAACACTGAAGCTTTCTTT. The encoded protein is CASSADRGRNTEAFF. The rearrangement uses TRBV6-5 and TRBJ1-1; 9 bases fit TRBD1. From germline, CDR1 is MNHEY and CDR2 SVGAGI. The CDR3 has 15 residues. The J segment lost 1 base and the V segment lost 5 bases, leaving 5 bases of the junction unmatched.

CDR3 DNA sequence: TGTGCCAGCAGTTTGGGAATAGGGGGACGAACGGATGGCTACACCTTC. Translating gives CASSLGIGGRTDGYTF. The rearrangement uses TRBV28 and TRBJ1-2, with a weak D call TRBD1 (6 bases). The germline gives CDR1 MDHEN, CDR2 SYDVKM. The CDR3 runs to 16 residues. V was shortened by 3 bases and J by 6 bases, with 20 bases between the two germline ends.

The chain joins TRBV2 to TRBJ1-2, with TRBD1 matching 7 bases. CDR1 is SNHLY, CDR2 FYNNEI, per germline. The V and J ends lost 7 bases and 2 bases, in that order; junction bases with no gene match: 7. The CDR3 sequence is 14 residues long. The CDR3 DNA is TGTGCCAGCACCGGACAGGTTAACAACTATGGCTACACCTTC. Translating it yields CASTGQVNNYGYTF.

This chain joins TRBV21-1 and TRBJ1-4. TRBV21-1 is a pseudogene. CDR3 length equals 18 residues. In nucleotides, the CDR3 is TGTGCCAGCCCAAAGGGGCGGGGGGTGGTTGCAACTAATGAAAAACTGTTTTTT. Encoded protein: CASPKGRGVVATNEKLFF.